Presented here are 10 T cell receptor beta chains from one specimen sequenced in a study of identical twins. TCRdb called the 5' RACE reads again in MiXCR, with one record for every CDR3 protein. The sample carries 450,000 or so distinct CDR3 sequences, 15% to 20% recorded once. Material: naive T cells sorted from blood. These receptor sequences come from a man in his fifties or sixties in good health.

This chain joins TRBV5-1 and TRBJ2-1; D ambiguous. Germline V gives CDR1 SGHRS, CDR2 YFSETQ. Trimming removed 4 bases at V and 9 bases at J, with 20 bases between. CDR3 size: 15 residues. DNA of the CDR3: TGCGCCAGCAGCCCTCAGGCGTCGGATAGAGGTGAGCAGTTCTTC. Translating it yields CASSPQASDRGEQFF.

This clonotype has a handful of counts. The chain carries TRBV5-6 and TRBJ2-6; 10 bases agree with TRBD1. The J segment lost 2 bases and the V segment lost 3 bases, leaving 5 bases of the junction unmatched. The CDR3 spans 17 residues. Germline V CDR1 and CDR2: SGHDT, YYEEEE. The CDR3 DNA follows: TGTGCCAGCAGCTCCCCGGACAGGGGGACTGGGGCCAACGTCCTGACTTTC. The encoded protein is CASSSPDRGTGANVLTF. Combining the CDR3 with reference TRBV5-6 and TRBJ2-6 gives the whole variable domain DAGVTQSPTHLIKTRGQQVTLRCSPKSGHDTVSWYQQALGQGPQFIFQYYEEEERQRGNFPDRFSGHQFPNYSSELNVNALLLGDSALYLCASSSPDRGTGANVLTFGAGSRLTVL.

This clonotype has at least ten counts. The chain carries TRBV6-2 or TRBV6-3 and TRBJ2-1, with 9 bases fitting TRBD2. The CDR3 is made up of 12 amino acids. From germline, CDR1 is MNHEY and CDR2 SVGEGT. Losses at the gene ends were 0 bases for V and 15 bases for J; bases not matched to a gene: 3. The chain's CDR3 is CASSYSGTSMFF. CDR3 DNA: TGTGCCAGCAGTTACTCAGGGACTAGCATGTTCTTC.

This CDR3 reads CASSKEFGDPYEQYF. The CDR3 DNA follows: TGTGCCAGCAGCAAAGAGTTCGGGGACCCCTACGAGCAGTACTTC. The rearrangement links TRBV21-1 to TRBJ2-7; TRBD2, as called in the table, went unchecked against the DNA. TRBV21-1 is labeled a pseudogene. The CDR3 is 15 residues long.

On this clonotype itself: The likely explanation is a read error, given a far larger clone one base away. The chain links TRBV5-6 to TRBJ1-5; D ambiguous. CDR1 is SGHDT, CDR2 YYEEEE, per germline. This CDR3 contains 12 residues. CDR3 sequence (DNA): TGTGCCAGCAGCTTGGGCAATCAGCCCCATCATTTT. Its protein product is CASSLGNQPHHF.

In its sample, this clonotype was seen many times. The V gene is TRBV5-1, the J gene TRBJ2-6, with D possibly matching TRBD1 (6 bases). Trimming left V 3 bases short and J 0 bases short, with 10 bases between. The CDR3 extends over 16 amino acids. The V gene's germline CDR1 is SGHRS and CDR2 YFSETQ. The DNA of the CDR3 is TGCGCCAGCAGCTATCGACAGGCCTCTGGGGCCAACGTCCTGACTTTC. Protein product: CASSYRQASGANVLTF. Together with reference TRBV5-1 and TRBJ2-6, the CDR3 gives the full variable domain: KAGVTQTPRYLIKTRGQQVTLSCSPISGHRSVSWYQQTPGQGLQFLFEYFSETQRNKGNFPGRFSGRQFSNSRSEMNVSTLELGDSALYLCASSYRQASGANVLTFGAGSRLTVL.

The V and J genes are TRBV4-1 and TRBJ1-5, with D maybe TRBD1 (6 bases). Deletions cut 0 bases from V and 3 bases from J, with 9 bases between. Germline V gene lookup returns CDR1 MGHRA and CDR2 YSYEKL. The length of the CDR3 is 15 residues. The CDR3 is CASSQDHRVNQPQHF. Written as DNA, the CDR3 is TGCGCCAGCAGCCAAGATCACAGGGTCAATCAGCCCCAGCATTTT.

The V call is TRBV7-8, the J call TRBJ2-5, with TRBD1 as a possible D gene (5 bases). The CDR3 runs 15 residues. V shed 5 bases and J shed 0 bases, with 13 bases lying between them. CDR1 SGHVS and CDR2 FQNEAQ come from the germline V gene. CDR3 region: CASSGSKGYQETQYF. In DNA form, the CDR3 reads TGTGCCAGCAGCGGGTCAAAGGGGTACCAAGAGACCCAGTACTTC. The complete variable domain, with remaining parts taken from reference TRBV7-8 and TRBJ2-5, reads GAGVSQSPRYKVAKRGQDVALRCDPISGHVSLFWYQQALGQGPEFLTYFQNEAQLDKSGLPSDRFFAERPEGSVSTLKIQRTQQEDSAVYLCASSGSKGYQETQYFGPGTRLLVL.

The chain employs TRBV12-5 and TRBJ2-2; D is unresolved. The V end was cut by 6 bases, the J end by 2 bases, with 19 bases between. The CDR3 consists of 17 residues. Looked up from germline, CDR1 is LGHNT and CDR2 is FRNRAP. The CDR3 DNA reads TGTGCTAGTGGATCTCTGCCCGGTCGCTTAAACACCGGGGAGCTGTTTTTT. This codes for CASGSLPGRLNTGELFF.

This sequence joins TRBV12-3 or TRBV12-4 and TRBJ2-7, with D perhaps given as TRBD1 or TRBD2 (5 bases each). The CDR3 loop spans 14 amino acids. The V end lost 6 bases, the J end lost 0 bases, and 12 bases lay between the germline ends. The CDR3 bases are TGTGCCAGCAGCCGGGGACGGTACTCCTACGAGCAGTACTTC. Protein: CASSRGRYSYEQYF.